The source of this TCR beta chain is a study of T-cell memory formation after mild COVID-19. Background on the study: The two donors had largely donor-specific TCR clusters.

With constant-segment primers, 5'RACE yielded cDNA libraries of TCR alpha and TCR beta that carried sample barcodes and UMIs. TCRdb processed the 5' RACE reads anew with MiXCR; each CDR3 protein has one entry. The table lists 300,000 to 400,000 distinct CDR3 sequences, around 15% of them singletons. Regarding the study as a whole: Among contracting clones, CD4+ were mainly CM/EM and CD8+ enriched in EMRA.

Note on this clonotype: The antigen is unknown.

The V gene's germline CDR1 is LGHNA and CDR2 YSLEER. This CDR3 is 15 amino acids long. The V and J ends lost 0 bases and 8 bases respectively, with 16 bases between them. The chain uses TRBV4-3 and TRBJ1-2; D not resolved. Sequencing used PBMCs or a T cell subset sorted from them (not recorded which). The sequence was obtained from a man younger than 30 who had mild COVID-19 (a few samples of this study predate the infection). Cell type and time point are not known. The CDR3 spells CASSQEGAQREGYTF. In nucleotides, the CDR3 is TGCGCCAGCAGCCAAGAGGGAGCCCAACGCGAGGGCTACACCTTC.